Listed below are T cell receptor beta chains from one sample, sequenced in a study of blood T cells in healthy people across ages. Each CDR3 protein gets one entry after TCRdb re-called the 5' RACE reads with MiXCR. The table records more than 1,400,000 distinct CDR3 sequences, about 43% of them present only once. Material for sequencing was blood. The receptors were gathered from a woman between 18 and 29 years old in good health. Each CDR3 is given with its conserved first and last residue. The D gene is left open where the match is weak. Some rows have no size entry. The others give once, few or many, or a class for an expanded clone.

j_call clone_size v_call d_call cdr3_nt cdr3_aa
TRBJ2-7 many TRBV3-1 - TGTGCCAGCAGCCAAAGCTCCTACGAGCAGTACTTC CASSQSSYEQYF
TRBJ2-6 - TRBV6-1 TRBD1 TGTGCCAGCAGTGCCAGGGGGCCTGGGGCCAACGTCCTGACTTTC CASSARGPGANVLTF
TRBJ1-4 - TRBV27 - TGTGCCAGCAAGAATAATGAAAAACTGTTTTTT CASKNNEKLFF
TRBJ2-5 - TRBV20-1 - TGCAGTGCTAGATTAGCGGTAGGACAAGAGACCCAGTACTTC CSARLAVGQETQYF
TRBJ1-2 - TRBV29-1 - TGCAGCGTTGACACCGGGGGGCAAGGCTACACCTTC CSVDTGGQGYTF
TRBJ2-7 - TRBV27 TRBD1 TGTGCCAGCAGTTTAAGAGACAGGGGCCCATCCTACGAGCAGTACTTC CASSLRDRGPSYEQYF
TRBJ2-1 once TRBV20-1 - TGCAGTGCTAGGCCAGACCAAGAGACCCAGTTCTTC CSARPDQETQFF
TRBJ2-2 - TRBV12-3/TRBV12-4 - TGTGCCAGCACTGGGGGGCCAGGGGGCACCGGGGAGCTGTTTTTT CASTGGPGGTGELFF
TRBJ1-2 - TRBV6-1 - TGTGCCAGCAGTGAATTTGGGAACACCAACGCGTTCTATGGCTACACCTTC CASSEFGNTNAFYGYTF
TRBJ1-2 few TRBV6-1 TRBD1 TGTGCCAGCAGCGGGACAGGGACGGGCGTTGATGGCTACACCTTC CASSGTGTGVDGYTF
TRBJ2-5 once TRBV6-1 - TGTGCCAGCAGCACCTACAAGGGGGAGACCCAGTACTTC CASSTYKGETQYF
TRBJ1-1 - TRBV20-1 TRBD1 TGCAGTGGCAGCGGGCAGGGGGTTGGTGTAGCTTTCTTT CSGSGQGVGVAFF
TRBJ2-7 - TRBV14 - TGTGCCAGCAGCCAAGATCTAGGGACCTTGGACCACGAGCAGTACTTC CASSQDLGTLDHEQYF
TRBJ1-5 once TRBV27 - TGTGCCAGCAGGGGACTGACGAATCAGCCCCAGCATTTT CASRGLTNQPQHF
TRBJ2-3 few TRBV20-1 - TGCAGTGCTCGGACACTCCCCGGGGGAGATACGCAGTATTTT CSARTLPGGDTQYF
TRBJ2-3 few TRBV6-4 TRBD2 TGTGCCAGCAGTGCACTAGCGGGAGCCCTGTCAGATACGCAGTATTTT CASSALAGALSDTQYF
TRBJ2-7 once TRBV20-1 TRBD2 TGCAGTGCTAGAGGGCCTAGCGGATACAATGAGCAGTACTTC CSARGPSGYNEQYF
TRBJ2-5 few TRBV7-9 TRBD1 TGTGCCAGCAGCTCCTCGAGGGGGCAGTACGAAGAGACCCAGTACTTC CASSSSRGQYEETQYF
TRBJ2-2 few TRBV3-1 - TGTGCCAGCAGCCAATTGACCGGGGAGCTGTTTTTT CASSQLTGELFF
TRBJ2-5 few TRBV12-3/TRBV12-4 TRBD2 TGTGCCAGCAGTTTCCGACTAGCGGGGAATCCCGAGCAAGAGACCCAGTACTTC CASSFRLAGNPEQETQYF
TRBJ2-1 - TRBV29-1 TRBD1 TGCAGCGCAAACAGGGGAAGTCGGGATGAGCAGTTCTTC CSANRGSRDEQFF
TRBJ1-2 few TRBV5-1 - TGCGCCAGCAGCAGGGGCGGCCCCAACACCTATGGCTACACCTTC CASSRGGPNTYGYTF
TRBJ2-1 - TRBV3-1 TRBD2 TGTGCCAGCAGACTAGCGGGACCCAATGAGCAGTTCTTC CASRLAGPNEQFF
TRBJ1-1 - TRBV7-9 - TGTGCCAGCAGCTTACAACCATCGGGTAACACTGAAGCTTTCTTT CASSLQPSGNTEAFF
TRBJ2-7 - TRBV9 TRBD2 TGTGCCAGCAGCCCCGGGAGGGACTCCTACGAGCAGTACTTC CASSPGRDSYEQYF
TRBJ2-1 once TRBV4-2 TRBD2 TGTGCCAGCAGCCAAGCGGGGGGGGACAATGGGCAGTTCTTC CASSQAGGDNGQFF
TRBJ1-1 few TRBV27 TRBD1 TGTGCCAGCAGTTACAGGGGACCAAACACTGAAGCTTTCTTT CASSYRGPNTEAFF
TRBJ1-1 - TRBV27 - TGTGCCAGCAGTTTAACCGTATCCCTGATCAACACTGAAGCTTTCTTT CASSLTVSLINTEAFF
TRBJ1-2 few TRBV29-1 - TGCAGCGTTGAGGGGGGGGGACGGCTCCAGGGGTACTATGGCTACACCTTC CSVEGGGRLQGYYGYTF
TRBJ2-1 few TRBV20-1 - TGCAGTGCTAGAGATGGGGCGGGGGCGGACAATGAGCAGTTCTTC CSARDGAGADNEQFF
TRBJ2-3 - TRBV2 TRBD1 TGTGCCAGCAGTTTGGACAGGGGTAGAGGTACGCAGTATTTT CASSLDRGRGTQYF
TRBJ2-3 - TRBV5-1 - TGCGCCAGCAGCCAGGAGGGCAGGACGGGAGATACGCAGTATTTT CASSQEGRTGDTQYF
TRBJ1-5 few TRBV4-1 - TGCGCCAGCAGCCAAGACGGGGCGGGCAATCAGCCCCAGCATTTT CASSQDGAGNQPQHF
TRBJ2-7 - TRBV11-2 TRBD2 TGTGCCAGCAGCTCAGTAAGCGGGGGCTCCTACGAGCAGTACTTC CASSSVSGGSYEQYF
TRBJ2-5 - TRBV7-8 - TGTGCCAGCAGCTCTAGCGAGCCCTCAGAGACCCAGTACTTC CASSSSEPSETQYF